This T cell receptor (beta chain) is from a study of cytomegalovirus exposure and HLA in healthy donors (dated by TCRdb to about 2017). Some background on the complete study: According to an earlier analysis of around 600 of the donors, about 170 million T cells yielded over 100 million unique TCR beta sequences and 276 Gb of sequence data. In addition to the first cohort of 650 to 750 subjects, a separate validation cohort of 130 or so different subjects was used. All discovery cohort repertoires had been generated on a single sequencing platform. The study aimed to test whether cataloging public T cell receptors could reveal signatures of past pathogen exposure. Roughly 310 gigabases of sequencing data and roughly 90 million unique TCR sequences were included in an early release covering about 600 HLA-typed donors. To study patterns of TCR occurrence, a later analysis re-analyzed previously published TCR beta repertoires from 550 to 800 donors and added high-resolution HLA genotyping. A later genetic analysis used genome-wide SNP genotypes for about 60% of the roughly 670 donors, treating that subset as a discovery cohort. Roughly 5 DR-DQ haplotypes were treated as single units for association and clustering because of strong linkage in the cohort. An earlier analysis of several hundred of the donors applied high-throughput TCR beta sequencing to assess whether each TCR beta V gene segment acted as functional or pseudogenic. Among almost 400 genotyped donors of the cohort, an average of around 240,000 unique TCR beta nucleotide sequences were sequenced per donor, roughly a sixth of them non-productive. The later analysis used no new phenotypic data to find candidate immune exposures, relying instead on TCR beta sequences and their occurrence across donors. Among the 398 genotyped donors, approximately 76% belonged to the genetic ancestry cluster associated with self-reported Caucasian donors. HLA typing included class I and class II loci at four-digit resolution. Donor age, sex, ethnicity and CMV serostatus were compiled alongside the repertoire data. The number of typed donors differed by locus: about 620-630 for A, B, C, DRB1 and DQB1; approximately 520 for DQA1; 606 for DPA1; and some 470 for DPB1. The study used immunosequencing to profile the T cell repertoires of hundreds of subjects and linked those repertoires to cytomegalovirus serostatus. The study combined high-throughput TCR immunosequencing, statistical association of individual TCRs with disease status, and machine learning to predict cytomegalovirus infection status. Paper-wide results and their limitations: Assigning TCR associations to individual alleles was difficult when HLA alleles, especially DR and DQ, strongly co-occurred. It was suggested by the authors that the approach could potentially be generalized to other disease states and immunological phenotypes. HLA typing was unavailable for some donors at each locus, so association tests used only the typed subset. Three of the identified cytomegalovirus-associated TCR beta chains were confirmed in vitro to be specific for cytomegalovirus antigens. A later analysis associated about 17,000 TCR beta sequences with specific HLA alleles at a false discovery rate of 0.05. In a later analysis, TCR association rates were found to vary across HLA loci, with the most associated TCRs seen for DRB1 alleles and the fewest for HLA-C alleles. Cytomegalovirus status was reported to be diagnosed by the classifier with high specificity and sensitivity in both the original and validation cohorts. Some IMGT-functional V segments, including TRBV6-2 and TRBV6-3, could not be told apart with the 87-base-pair reads, so those segments were excluded. According to a later genetic analysis, donors in an Asian-associated ancestry cluster had fewer N-insertions in productive TCRs than the roughly 660-donor mean. An earlier analysis of some 590 of the donors showed that most TCR beta V segments appeared in productive rearrangements either about 87% or about 30% of the time, which broadly matched IMGT annotations. Most TCR sequences were observed very rarely across donors, whereas some public TCRs were present in many individuals. The cohort was sequenced for TCR beta chains only, and without alpha or paired-chain data the features that could be detected were limited. The presence/absence analyses assumed that sequencing depth was roughly uniform across donors, and that assumption may not be true. Correlated functional status among segregating V segments might reflect linkage disequilibrium, but an unknown experimental factor could not be ruled out. Several of the top co-occurrence clusters appeared to be linked to parvovirus B19, influenza, CMV and Epstein-Barr virus, according to a later analysis. Because counts were too low, around 17 rarely observed V segments, including chromosome 9 orphons, were left out of the earlier analysis of approximately 580 of the donors. The sequencing pipeline was judged likely to have produced a cluster of highly shared sequence variants as a technical artifact. CMV serostatus was the only immune exposure information available for the cohort. A further reported finding was that TCR beta sequences accurately predicted the HLA-A and HLA-B alleles for most subjects in the first cohort. Compared with equally common non-associated chains, HLA-associated TCR beta chains in a later analysis were more clonally expanded and had lower generation probabilities. In a later genetic analysis, a missense DCLRE1C variant was associated with V-gene and J-gene trimming of TCR beta chains, and the association was replicated in an independent cohort. In a later analysis, most CMV-associated TCR beta chains were found to appear HLA-restricted, with HLA associations seemingly driven largely by CMV exposure. The study listed 164 TCR beta chains as associated with cytomegalovirus.

The cohort consisted of approximately 670 healthy bone marrow donors. Cohort members were all nominally healthy when sampled, although unrecorded immune exposures were likely present. The donor tested CMV seropositive and was one of the 289 seropositive cohort members. A peripheral blood sample was provided by each donor, and peripheral blood mononuclear cells were used for TCR beta sequencing. Genomic DNA extraction from the blood cell samples was performed with the Qiagen DNeasy Blood Extraction Kit. Library preparation employed the immunoSEQ multiplex PCR assay. For the multiplex PCR, a mixture combining 60 forward primers for TCR Vbeta segments and 13 reverse primers for TCR Jbeta segments was used. The CDR3 region of rearranged TCR beta genes was amplified from genomic DNA with a multiplex PCR assay. Amplified TCR beta libraries were sequenced as 87-base-pair reads on the Illumina HiSeq System. From the authors' description of their analysis: In a later analysis, 70 million to 95 million unique TCR beta chains were counted across the roughly 670 repertoires, and approximately 11 million of these chains were shared by at least two donors. A nearest-neighbor algorithm error-corrected the raw reads and collapsed the reads into unique sequences, merging closely related sequences to remove PCR and sequencing errors. CDR3 sequences were aligned to IMGT reference sequences to assign V, D and J gene segments. For a sequence to be retained, a match of at least six nucleotides to both a V gene segment and a J gene segment was required. A rearrangement counted as productive if the CDR3 had no stop codons and remained in frame with V and J, and every other rearrangement counted as non-productive. Following IMGT convention, CDR3 was defined as the stretch from the second conserved V-encoded cysteine to the conserved J-encoded phenylalanine. The earlier analysis of 450 to 750 of the donors excluded any sequence lacking an unambiguous match to a single V gene segment. An earlier analysis of about 600 of the donors called V segments functional above 56.7% productive rearrangements and segregating when the between-donor standard deviation exceeded 5%. A statistical classification framework was developed to diagnose cytomegalovirus status using the catalog of TCR beta chain sequences. A later analysis assigned V and J genes by comparing TCR nucleotide sequences with IMGT/GENE-DB human TR gene sequences. The TCRdist pipeline was used in a later analysis to assign CDR3 sequences and most-parsimonious VDJ recombination scenarios. In a later analysis, each TCR beta chain was defined by its CDR3 amino acid sequence together with its V-gene family, and reads lacking a unique V-gene family were excluded. A later analysis removed 500 to 650 highly shared, low-generation-probability nucleotide sequences to deal with suspected cross-contamination and a sequencing artifact. In a later analysis, a clonal expansion index was calculated for each public chain from normalized within-repertoire ranks of inferred template counts. In a later analysis, generation probabilities were computed with a VDJ recombination model fitted to out-of-frame rearrangements, and the resulting probabilities were checked against IGoR. Hypergeometric tests were used in a later analysis to score TCR-TCR, TCR-HLA and TCR-CMV co-occurrence, with a repertoire-size bias correction applied to the TCR pairs. False discovery rates were estimated in a later analysis by permuting HLA or CMV assignments 20 times. In a later analysis, co-occurring TCRs were grouped with DBSCAN, and TCRdist sequence similarity was added when clustering was performed within HLA-allele-positive subsets. Repertoires with fewer than 30,000 or more than 120,000 public chains were left out of co-occurrence clustering, as were a handful of repertoires with anomalous nucleotide sharing. This is the immuneACCESS table as TCRdb keeps it, with only in-frame sequences that have V and J called. A part of the clones is gone; compared with another copy, unresolved V genes explain less than half, and the rest is unexplained. The DNA gave D and trimming, while V, J and clone size come from that table. The sample yields about 210,000 clones; about 85% were counted once. Of the sample, around 0.4% is held by the ten largest clones.

Looking up the germline V gene yields CDR1 SGHTA and CDR2 FQGTGA. V gives up 5 bases and J gives up 1 base, and the segment between their germline ends measures 15 bases. The CDR3 sequence holds 16 residues, the cysteine and phenylalanine included. Of the read, only the CDR3 DNA is kept; its 48 bases are in frame from base 1. As to this clone: Its antigen specificity is not known. Per-base quality was not reported, and no clone a single base away is much larger than it.

Sequenced sample: PBMCs. The rearrangement combines TRBV7-3 with TRBJ1-3; no confident D gene assignment can be made. The TCR was taken from a male donor in good health and CMV-seropositive. Read as DNA, the sequence is TGTGCCAGCAGCCTCGCTGGGAGTTATTCTGGAAACACCATATATTTT. This encodes CASSLAGSYSGNTIYF.